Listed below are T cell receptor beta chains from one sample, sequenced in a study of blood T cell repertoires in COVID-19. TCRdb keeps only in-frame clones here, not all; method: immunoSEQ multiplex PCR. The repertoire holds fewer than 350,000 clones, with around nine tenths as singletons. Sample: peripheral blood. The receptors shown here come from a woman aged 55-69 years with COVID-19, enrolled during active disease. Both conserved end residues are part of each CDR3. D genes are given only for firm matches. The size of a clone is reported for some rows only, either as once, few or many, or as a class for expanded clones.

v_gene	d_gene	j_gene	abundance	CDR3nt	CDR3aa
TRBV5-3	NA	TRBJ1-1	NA	TGTGCCAGAAGCTTGGAAAATGAATTGGGGAAGGGGTCGGATGAAGCTTTCTTT	CARSLENELGKGSDEAFF
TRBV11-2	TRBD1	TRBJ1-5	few	TGTGCCAGCAGCCAGGACAGGCGTCAGCCCCAGCATTTT	CASSQDRRQPQHF
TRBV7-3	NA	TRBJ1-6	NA	TGTGCCAGCAGCTTAAGAGGTCGATCACCCCTCCACTTT	CASSLRGRSPLHF
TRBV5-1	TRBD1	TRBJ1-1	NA	TGCGCCAGCAGTTTGCGACAGGGGGTGAAAACTGAAGCTTTCTTT	CASSLRQGVKTEAFF
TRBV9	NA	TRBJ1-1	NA	TGTGCCAGCAGCGTAGACGGGCAGGGATACACTGAAGCTTTCTTT	CASSVDGQGYTEAFF
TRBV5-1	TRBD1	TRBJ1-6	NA	TGCGCCAGCAGCTTGTCAGGGGGGACCCTCCACTTT	CASSLSGGTLHF
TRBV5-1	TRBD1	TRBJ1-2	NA	TGCGCCAGCAGCCCCCGGGACAGGGATGGCTACACCTTC	CASSPRDRDGYTF
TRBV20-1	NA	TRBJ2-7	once	TGCAGTGCTGTAGTGACCTACGAGCAGTACTTC	CSAVVTYEQYF
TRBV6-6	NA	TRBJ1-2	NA	TGTGCCAGCAGTGGGCCCGGCGGGGGGGCTAACTATGGCTACACCTTC	CASSGPGGGANYGYTF
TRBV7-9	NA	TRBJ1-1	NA	TGTGCCAGCAGCTTAGGGGAGCACACTGAAGCTTTCTTT	CASSLGEHTEAFF
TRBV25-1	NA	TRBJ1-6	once	TGTGCCAGCAGTGAACTGGAGCCACCTTCACCCCTCCACTTT	CASSELEPPSPLHF
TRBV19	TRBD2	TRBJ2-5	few	TGTGCCAGTAGTATATATAGCGGGGCCGAGACCCAGTACTTC	CASSIYSGAETQYF
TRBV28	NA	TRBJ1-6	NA	TGTGCCAGCAGATTAGGGACTACCTTTAATTCACCCCTCCACTTT	CASRLGTTFNSPLHF
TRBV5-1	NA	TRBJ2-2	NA	TGCGCCAGCAGCTTGGAGCAGGGGGGTACCGGGGAGCTGTTTTTT	CASSLEQGGTGELFF
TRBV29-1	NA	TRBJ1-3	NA	TGCAGCGCCATACCCCGGGACACCATATATTTT	CSAIPRDTIYF
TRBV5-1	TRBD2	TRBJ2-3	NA	TGCGCCAGCACCCCGGGGGGTGCCACAGATACGCAGTATTTT	CASTPGGATDTQYF
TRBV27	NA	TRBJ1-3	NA	TGTGCCAGCAGTCCCGGGACATCTGGAAACACCATATATTTT	CASSPGTSGNTIYF
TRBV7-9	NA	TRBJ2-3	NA	TGTGCCAGCTTACGAGTTTCTAGCACAGATACGCAGTATTTT	CASLRVSSTDTQYF
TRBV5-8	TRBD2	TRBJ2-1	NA	TGTGCCACCAAGGGACTAGCGGGGGCCCAGTTCTTC	CATKGLAGAQFF
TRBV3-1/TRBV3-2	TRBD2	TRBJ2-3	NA	TGTGCCAGCAGCCTCCTACCGGGACTAGCGGGGACGAACACAGATACGCAGTATTTT	CASSLLPGLAGTNTDTQYF
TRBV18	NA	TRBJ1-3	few	TGTGCCAGCTCACCACCCTCAGGTATTGGTGGAAACACCATATATTTT	CASSPPSGIGGNTIYF
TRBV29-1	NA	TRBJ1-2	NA	TGCAGCGTTGACAGGCAGATCTATGGCTACACCTTC	CSVDRQIYGYTF
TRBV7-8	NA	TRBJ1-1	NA	TGTGCCAGCAGCCCCAGTAGCCGCGGAGCGGCTGAAGCTTTCTTT	CASSPSSRGAAEAFF